This T cell receptor beta chain emerged from a study of post-analysis software for immune sequencing data (dated by TCRdb to the mid-2010s). Study-wide context: Recorded disease courses included relapsing-remitting, secondary progressive and progressive-relapsing multiple sclerosis, with some patients lacking subtype annotation. The patient repertoires were compared against 10 to 12 previously published healthy control repertoires obtained from donors aged roughly 6 to 25 years. A subset of samples was prepared in parallel using single-end sample barcoding, then pooled and co-amplified after Illumina adapter ligation.

This clonotype was observed many times. The antigen it recognizes is unknown. Nothing much larger sits one base from this clone, and base qualities are not available. To demonstrate the VDJtools post-analysis software, TCR beta repertoires were profiled from the peripheral blood of roughly 12 young patients with multiple sclerosis. The patients with multiple sclerosis were children and adolescents between roughly 6 and 17 years of age. Summary of the overall study and its limitations: Compared with controls, multiple sclerosis patients had significantly lower normalized Chao1 diversity, a finding suggesting substantial peripheral T-cell clonal expansion. Significantly higher frequencies in patients than in controls were found for roughly five TRBV segments, including TRBV5-6, TRBV5-1 and TRBV20-1. When samples were clustered directly using the F measure, samples prepared in the same batch co-clustered strongly, which prompted a batch-effect correction. The control group was slightly older than the multiple sclerosis patient group.

Libraries were prepared through PCR. The listed sequencing device is Illumina HiSeq 2500. To reduce PCR and sequencing biases, unique molecular identifiers were built into the TCR beta cDNA libraries. Approximately 500,000 cDNA molecules were obtained per 1 to 10 million input T cells, so each molecule approximated one T cell. The same protocol used for the earlier healthy control dataset was applied to prepare and sequence the patient libraries. Samples belonging to the same batch were prepared together, multiplexed and sequenced on a shared HiSeq lane. The original methods were these. MIGEC handled the raw barcoded reads, throwing out single-read molecular identifier groups before consensus assembly and CDR3 extraction. Clonotype tables were post-analysed with VDJtools, and diversity was normalized by down-sampling all datasets to the smallest sample size. Repertoire overlap clustering matched CDR3 amino acid but not nucleotide sequences to correct batch-related cross-sample contamination. Clones were called with MiXCR by TCRdb after fastp trimmed the public reads at Q25, and only in-frame beta chains were retained. All rows with the same CDR3 protein become a single entry with the most common DNA and genes. The V and J calls reflect TCRdb's pipeline rather than the authors' work. The sample table shows 380,000 or so distinct CDR3 sequences, and around a third are seen once. The leading ten clones occupy about an eighth of the sample.

There are 13 amino acids in the CDR3, from cysteine to phenylalanine inclusive. CDR3 DNA is the only sequence kept; it has 39 bases, read in frame from the first base. V is trimmed back by 5 bases and J by 7 bases, and the junction contains 1 base that no gene match accounts for. Material for sequencing was blood. The sequence joins TRBV12-3 or TRBV12-4 to TRBJ1-6; 8 bases in between match TRBD1. This TCR was sampled from a girl aged 5-17 years with multiple sclerosis. This receptor carries the CDR3 CASSGQGNSPLHF. The nucleotide sequence is given as TGTGCCAGCAGTGGACAGGGAAATTCACCCCTCCACTTT.